These 28 T cell receptor beta chains share one sample of origin, sequenced in a study of T cells in Graves' hyperthyroidism and ophthalmopathy. There were TCR beta CDR3 regions amplified from RNA transcripts. When the TCR CDR3 underwent first-round RT-PCR, the HTBI primer set was used. Using its own MiXCR run on the multiplex PCR reads, TCRdb lists one record per CDR3 protein. The repertoire holds about 610,000 distinct CDR3 sequences, with more than 15% as singletons. The sample consisted of blood. These receptors were taken from a woman in her forties with Graves' ophthalmopathy.

This clonotype was detected many times. This chain uses TRBV20-1 with TRBJ1-1; a weak D match, TRBD1 (6 bases). CDR1 DFQATT and CDR2 SNEGSKA come from the germline V gene (reference sequence). This CDR3 contains 15 residues. Trimming cost V 3 bases and J 0 bases, with 14 bases left between them. CDR3 nucleotides: TGCAGTGCTAGGGCTTGGGACATCATGAACACTGAAGCTTTCTTT. It specifies CSARAWDIMNTEAFF.

This clonotype has at least ten counts. J is TRBJ1-1 and V is TRBV7-3; 8 bases align to TRBD1. The length of the CDR3 is 14 residues. V shed 6 bases and J 1 base; nucleotides not matched to a gene: 4. The V gene's germline CDR1 is SGHTA and CDR2 FQGTGA. The CDR3 loop is CASSVGQANTEAFF. Here the CDR3 DNA reads TGTGCCAGCAGTGTGGGACAGGCGAACACTGAAGCTTTCTTT.

The chain employs TRBV13 and TRBJ1-5, with D tentatively TRBD1 (5 bases). The V gene's germline CDR1 is PRHDT and CDR2 FYEKMQ (reference sequence). This CDR3 comprises 14 residues. V lost 5 bases and J 7 bases, leaving 15 bases between the germline ends. CDR3 residues: CASSRGTGRQPQHF. As DNA, the CDR3 is TGTGCCAGCAGCCGGGGGACGGGACGGCAGCCCCAGCATTTT.

The rearrangement uses TRBV9 and TRBJ2-1; D not resolved. There are 16 residues in the CDR3. Germline CDR1 reads SGDLS; CDR2 reads YYNGEE. Trimming shortened V by 1 base and J by 5 bases, and 16 bases separated the two germline ends. This CDR3 reads CASSVHYPATNNEQFF. The CDR3 bases are TGTGCCAGCAGCGTACACTACCCCGCTACCAACAATGAGCAGTTCTTC.

This clonotype appeared many times. This chain links TRBV13 with TRBJ2-3; D not certain. The CDR3 runs to 13 residues. Looked up from germline, CDR1 is PRHDT and CDR2 is FYEKMQ (reference sequence). Trimming cost V 5 bases and J 5 bases, with 11 bases left between them. The CDR3 protein is CASSLKRRDTQYF. The CDR3 bases are TGTGCCAGCAGCCTTAAGAGGAGAGATACGCAGTATTTT.

The V gene is TRBV6-1, the J gene TRBJ2-1; 16 bases are shared with TRBD2. This CDR3 contains 19 residues. Germline values: CDR1 MNHNS, CDR2 SASEGT. Trimming at V came to 8 bases and at J to 10 bases, leaving 20 bases not matched to a gene. This chain's CDR3 is CASSPIPGLAGGPGVEQFF. DNA of the CDR3: TGTGCCAGCTCACCAATCCCGGGACTAGCGGGAGGGCCGGGTGTGGAGCAGTTCTTC.

In the case of this clonotype: It may be a read error: a sequence one base away is much more abundant. The chain joins TRBV18 to TRBJ2-6; a weak D match, TRBD1 (5 bases). V dropped 3 bases and J dropped 4 bases, with 13 bases sitting between them. The CDR3 is 16 amino acids. The germline V gene encodes CDR1 KGHSH and CDR2 LQKENI. The CDR3 DNA is TGTGCCAGCTCACCCGTAAGGGGCGTAGGGGCCAACGTCCTGACTTTC. This encodes CASSPVRGVGANVLTF.

This clonotype was found many times. The chain couples TRBV28 to TRBJ2-5; 7 positions agree with TRBD2. Germline assignment: CDR1 MDHEN and CDR2 SYDVKM. CDR3 size: 17 residues. J was trimmed by 3 bases and V by 3 bases; bases with no gene match: 13. CDR3 DNA sequence: TGTGCCAGCAGTTTTTTTCCCGAGCGGGGAGATAAAGAGACCCAGTACTTC. Translating it yields CASSFFPERGDKETQYF.

This clonotype has more than one count but fewer than ten. The V and J genes are TRBV2 and TRBJ2-2; TRBD2 is a possible D gene (7 bases). CDR1 and CDR2 from the germline V gene are SNHLY and FYNNEI. The V end lost 2 bases, the J end lost 9 bases, and 13 bases lay between the germline ends. This CDR3 has 14 residues. This CDR3 reads CASSEYRGARELFF. CDR3 nucleotides: TGTGCCAGCAGTGAATATCGGGGGGCTAGGGAGCTGTTTTTT.

This clonotype was recorded many times. The chain combines TRBV12-3 or TRBV12-4 with TRBJ2-5; TRBD2 agrees at 8 bases. Trimming took 6 bases from V and 3 from J; bases not matched to a gene: 9. The CDR3 consists of 15 residues. DNA of the CDR3: TGTGCCAGCAGCCCTCGAGCGGGAGAGGAAGAGACCCAGTACTTC. As protein: CASSPRAGEEETQYF.

A remark on this clonotype: Just one base apart from a much larger clone, this may be a read error. The CDR3 end shows no conserved phenylalanine or tryptophan, and so a read error is likely. This sequence joins TRBV6-1 and TRBJ2-5, with 9 bases lining up with TRBD2. The CDR3 is 15 amino acids. CDR1 MNHNS and CDR2 SASEGT come from the germline V gene. V shed 0 bases, J shed 4 bases, and the junction held 3 bases outside the gene matches. The DNA of the CDR3 is TGTGCCAGCAGTGAAGCGGCGGGGGGGCCAGAGACCCAGTACCTC. Protein: CASSEAAGGPETQYL.

The rearrangement joins TRBV5-1 to TRBJ1-6; D remains unclear. Looked up from germline, CDR1 is SGHRS and CDR2 is YFSETQ. Trimming removed 10 bases at V and 5 bases at J, with 16 bases between. The CDR3 totals 14 residues. CDR3 nucleotide sequence: TGCGCCTGCGGCGCCAGGACTGATAATTCACCCCTCCACTTT. Its protein product is CACGARTDNSPLHF.

This clonotype has ten or more counts. This sequence joins TRBV30 and TRBJ1-1, with 10 bases fitting TRBD1. Germline lookup yields CDR1 GTSNPN and CDR2 SVGIG (reference sequence). This CDR3 has 14 amino acids. The V and J ends lost 5 bases and 5 bases, in that order; junction bases with no gene match: 8. In nucleotides, the CDR3 is TGTGCCTGGTATACCGGGACAGGGGCGACTGAAGCTTTCTTT. Protein product: CAWYTGTGATEAFF.

This clonotype was counted many times. The rearrangement joins TRBV2 to TRBJ2-5; 8 nucleotides align to TRBD1. Germline loops: CDR1 SNHLY, CDR2 FYNNEI. There are 16 residues in the CDR3. The V gene end was trimmed by 3 bases and the J gene end by 2 bases; junction bases not matched to a gene: 8. Here the CDR3 DNA reads TGTGCCAGCAGTGACACTTCGGGGACAGGACAAGAGACCCAGTACTTC. It is translated as CASSDTSGTGQETQYF.

This clonotype was recorded many times. This CDR3 is CASSGAGTGSEKLFF. The CDR3 DNA follows: TGTGCCAGCAGTGGGGCCGGGACAGGGAGTGAAAAACTGTTTTTT. J is TRBJ1-4 and V is TRBV2; TRBD1 matches at 9 bases. Trimming cost V 4 bases and J 7 bases; bases outside gene matches: 7. This CDR3 is built from 15 residues. Germline CDR1 and CDR2: SNHLY and FYNNEI. Based on the CDR3 plus reference TRBV2 and TRBJ1-4, the full variable domain is EPEVTQTPSHQVTQMGQEVILRCVPISNHLYFYWYRQILGQKVEFLVSFYNNEISEKSEIFDDQFSVERPDGSNFTLKIRSTKLEDSAMYFCASSGAGTGSEKLFFGSGTQLSVL.

This clonotype has a count of ten or more. The rearrangement joins TRBV11-2 to TRBJ1-5; no firm D call. The V and J ends lost 4 bases and 2 bases respectively, with 15 bases between them. Germline V CDR1 and CDR2: SGHAT, FQNNGV. The CDR3 contains 16 residues. DNA of the CDR3: TGTGCCAGCAGCTCTACCGAGGCGGAGGGCAATCAGCCCCAGCATTTT. Translated, it gives CASSSTEAEGNQPQHF. Using reference TRBV11-2 and TRBJ1-5 for the parts outside the CDR3, the full variable domain is EAGVAQSPRYKIIEKRQSVAFWCNPISGHATLYWYQQILGQGPKLLIQFQNNGVVDDSQLPKDRFSAERLKGVDSTLKIQPAKLEDSAVYLCASSSTEAEGNQPQHFGDGTRLSIL.

A note on this clonotype: As the CDR3 is not closed by the conserved phenylalanine or tryptophan, this likely results from a read error. The rearrangement links TRBV3-1 to TRBJ2-7, with 10 bases that match TRBD1. Germline loops: CDR1 LGHDT, CDR2 YNNKEL (reference sequence). The V gene end was trimmed by 6 bases and the J gene end by 3 bases; junction bases not matched to a gene: 5. The CDR3 runs to 14 residues. CDR3 nucleotide sequence: TGTGCCAGCAGGGCGGGACAGGGGATCTACGAGCAGTACTCC. Translation gives CASRAGQGIYEQYS.

There are a few counts of this clonotype. The rearrangement uses TRBV5-1 and TRBJ1-3; D is undetermined. V lost 0 bases and J lost 4, with 8 bases in between. Germline CDR1 reads SGHRS; CDR2 reads YFSETQ. The CDR3 length is 14 residues. CDR3 DNA sequence: TGCGCCAGCAGCTTGGGGCCTACCGGAAACACCATATATTTT. This translates into CASSLGPTGNTIYF.

This clonotype was counted ten times or more. The chain recombines TRBV28 with TRBJ1-4; perhaps TRBD1 as D (5 bases). In germline, CDR1 is MDHEN, CDR2 SYDVKM. V dropped 7 bases and J dropped 4 bases, with 13 bases sitting between them. This CDR3 spans 14 amino acids. The CDR3 is CASTPGAYNEKLFF. CDR3 bases: TGTGCCAGCACCCCCGGGGCCTATAATGAAAAACTGTTTTTT.

The chain employs TRBV11-2 and TRBJ1-4; D perhaps matches TRBD1 (6 bases). V lost 1 base and J 7 bases, leaving 16 bases between the germline ends. Germline V gene lookup returns CDR1 SGHAT and CDR2 FQNNGV. The CDR3 extends over 16 amino acids. CDR3 DNA sequence: TGTGCCAGCAGCTTAGGGACAGAACTGGGAGTTGAAAAACTGTTTTTT. It yields the protein CASSLGTELGVEKLFF.

Ten or more counts support this clonotype. This chain links TRBV2 with TRBJ2-5; 8 nucleotides agree with TRBD1. The CDR3 length is 15 residues. J gave up 5 bases and V 3 bases, and 8 bases lay outside the gene matches. The germline CDR1 and CDR2 sequences are SNHLY and FYNNEI. The DNA of the CDR3 is TGTGCCAGCAGTGAGAACAGGGGGTTCAGTGAGACCCAGTACTTC. Translated: CASSENRGFSETQYF.

The genes are TRBV2 and TRBJ2-3; 10 nucleotides agree with TRBD2. This CDR3 spans 15 amino acids. V trimming: 5 bases; J trimming: 4 bases; junction bases outside the gene matches: 6. Germline assignment: CDR1 SNHLY and CDR2 FYNNEI. Written as DNA, the CDR3 is TGTGCCAGCAGTCAACTAGCGGGAATCTCAGATACGCAGTATTTT. Its protein is CASSQLAGISDTQYF.

The rearrangement uses TRBV6-2 or TRBV6-3 and TRBJ2-3, with no clear D. V was clipped by 0 bases and J by 6 bases, with 10 bases between them. CDR1 and CDR2 from the germline V gene are MNHEY and SVGEGT. The CDR3 has 14 residues. CDR3 in amino acids: CASSYSGEPDTQYF. The DNA of the CDR3 is TGTGCCAGCAGTTACTCCGGCGAACCCGATACGCAGTATTTT.

At least ten counts were recorded for this clonotype. V gene TRBV2 combines with J gene TRBJ2-1; 9 positions agree with TRBD2. The V segment lost 4 bases and the J segment 6 bases; nucleotides outside the gene matches: 13. The CDR3 length is 17 residues. Germline V gene data show CDR1 as SNHLY and CDR2 as FYNNEI. The DNA for the CDR3 is TGTGCCAGCAGTGGAGGCGGGAGGGCCGCGGGGGTCAATGAGCAGTTCTTC. It is translated as CASSGGGRAAGVNEQFF.

With respect to this clonotype: This may come from a read error, since a much larger clone is one base off. The J gene is TRBJ1-1, the V gene TRBV28, with 8 nucleotides matching TRBD1. V lost 6 bases and J lost 5; bases outside the gene matches: 8. Germline CDR1 is MDHEN and CDR2 is SYDVKM. The CDR3 covers 14 residues. This chain's CDR3 is CASRTGGRKTEAFF. Written as DNA, the CDR3 is TGTGCCAGCAGAACAGGGGGGAGGAAAACTGAAGCTTTCTTT.

The chain recombines TRBV11-2 with TRBJ2-7; D possibly corresponds to TRBD1 (8 bases). This CDR3 spans 14 amino acids. CDR1 SGHAT and CDR2 FQNNGV come from the germline V gene. Trimming removed 5 bases at V and 6 bases at J, with 17 bases between. The chain's CDR3 is CASSRTGRVFEQYF. CDR3 DNA sequence: TGTGCCAGCAGCCGGACAGGGAGGGTTTTCGAGCAGTACTTC. Combining the CDR3 with reference TRBV11-2 and TRBJ2-7 gives the whole variable domain EAGVAQSPRYKIIEKRQSVAFWCNPISGHATLYWYQQILGQGPKLLIQFQNNGVVDDSQLPKDRFSAERLKGVDSTLKIQPAKLEDSAVYLCASSRTGRVFEQYFGPGTRLTVT.

The genes are TRBV12-3 or TRBV12-4 and TRBJ2-6, with D possibly called TRBD1 or TRBD2 (5 bases each). Trimming pared 7 bases from V and 1 base from J, leaving 11 bases between. There are 15 residues in the CDR3. The CDR3 coding sequence is TGTGCCAGCACCCTTTGGGGGTCTGGGGCCAACGTCCTGACTTTC. The encoded protein is CASTLWGSGANVLTF.

This clonotype was seen at least ten times. J is TRBJ2-3 and V is TRBV2, with a tentative D call TRBD2 (7 bases). CDR1 and CDR2 from the germline V gene are SNHLY and FYNNEI. The V gene lost 7 bases and the J gene lost 9 bases, with 23 bases spanning the gap. CDR3 length: 15 residues. The CDR3 sequence: CASTIGGGGAATQYF. CDR3 coding DNA: TGTGCCAGCACTATTGGGGGGGGCGGGGCGGCCACGCAGTATTTT.